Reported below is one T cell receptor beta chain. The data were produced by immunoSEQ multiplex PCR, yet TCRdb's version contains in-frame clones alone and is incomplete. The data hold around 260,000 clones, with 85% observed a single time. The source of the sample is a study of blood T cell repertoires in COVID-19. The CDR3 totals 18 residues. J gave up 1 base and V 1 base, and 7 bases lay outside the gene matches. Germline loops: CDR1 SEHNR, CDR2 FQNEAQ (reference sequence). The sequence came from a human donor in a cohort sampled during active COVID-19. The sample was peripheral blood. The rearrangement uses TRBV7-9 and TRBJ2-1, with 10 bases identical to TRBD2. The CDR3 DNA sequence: TGTGCCAGCAGCTTAGTCTCTCTAGCGGGAGTATCCTACAATGAGCAGTTCTTC. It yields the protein CASSLVSLAGVSYNEQFF. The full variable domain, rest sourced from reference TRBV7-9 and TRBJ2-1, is DTGVSQNPRHKITKRGQNVTFRCDPISEHNRLYWYRQTLGQGPEFLTYFQNEAQLEKSRLLSDRFSAERPKGSFSTLEIQRTEQGDSAMYLCASSLVSLAGVSYNEQFFGPGTRLTVL.